A single sample gave rise to the 27 T cell receptor beta chains below, sequenced in a study of control samples from healthy donors and cancer patients (dated by TCRdb to the early 2020s). The library was made by the immunoSEQ multiplex PCR assay. What TCRdb holds here is the immuneACCESS table cut down to in-frame rearrangements. Part of the clones is not present; checked against another copy, under half of the missing clones reflect an unresolved V gene, and the others are unexplained. The sample table holds about 20,000 clones, of which 85% to 90% were seen once. More than 8% of the sample is taken by the ten largest. Sample: PBMCs. The receptors here all came from a woman aged 55 to 70 with head and neck cancer.

This clone appeared once. This chain links TRBV29-1 with TRBJ1-1; the D is unclear. V was cut by 0 bases and J by 7 bases, with 12 bases left in between. This CDR3 is 13 amino acids long. Looked up from germline, CDR1 is SQVTM and CDR2 is ANQGSEA. CDR3: CSVEEDRPREAFF. The CDR3 DNA reads as TGCAGCGTTGAAGAGGACCGGCCTCGTGAAGCTTTCTTT.

The chain recombines TRBV28 with TRBJ1-6; D is undetermined. Trimming cost V 2 bases and J 7 bases, with 15 bases left between them. Germline CDR1 and CDR2: MDHEN and SYDVKM. The CDR3 spans 16 residues. CDR3 DNA: TGTGCCAGCAGTTTAAAGTTAAGCACTCAAAATTCACCCCTCCACTTT. Its translation: CASSLKLSTQNSPLHF.

CDR3 sequence (DNA): TGTGCCAGCAGCCCCCCGGAGCTGAGTGAAAAACTGTTTTTT. Its translation is CASSPPELSEKLFF. The V call is TRBV7-9, the J call TRBJ1-4, with D uncertain. The CDR3 extends over 14 amino acids. Germline CDR1 and CDR2: SEHNR and FQNEAQ (reference sequence). Between the trimmed V and J ends, which lost 5 bases and 7 bases, there was a span of 14 bases.

The chain joins TRBV29-1 to TRBJ2-1; 10 bases align to TRBD1. Germline assignment: CDR1 SQVTM and CDR2 ANQGSEA. J lost 7 bases, V lost 6 bases, and 15 bases had no gene match. The CDR3 is 16 residues long. In DNA, the CDR3 is TGCAGCGTCGCTAAACGGGACAGGGGCCCGGGAAATGAGCAGTTCTTC. Its translation: CSVAKRDRGPGNEQFF.

A single count supports this clone. The chain uses TRBV9 and TRBJ1-2, with D possibly matching TRBD1 (5 bases). V lost 2 bases, J lost 4 bases, and 9 bases lay in between. In germline, CDR1 is SGDLS, CDR2 YYNGEE. CDR3 size: 13 residues. CDR3 sequence: CASSVQGGYGYTF. CDR3 bases: TGTGCCAGCAGCGTTCAGGGAGGCTATGGCTACACCTTC.

The chain combines TRBV9 with TRBJ2-7; 8 bases map to TRBD1. The trim removed 0 bases at V and 1 base at J, leaving 6 bases unmatched. The V gene's germline CDR1 is SGDLS and CDR2 YYNGEE. The CDR3 extends over 16 amino acids. CDR3 nucleotides: TGTGCCAGCAGCGTAGGCCCAGGGGGCGCTTCCTACGAGCAGTACTTC. The encoded protein is CASSVGPGGASYEQYF.

V gene TRBV28 combines with J gene TRBJ1-5; D possibly corresponds to TRBD1 (5 bases). The V gene lost 3 bases and the J gene lost 3 bases, with 18 bases spanning the gap. The CDR3 extends over 17 amino acids. In germline, CDR1 is MDHEN, CDR2 SYDVKM. DNA of the CDR3: TGTGCCAGCAGTTTGGGAGTCCGGGGGACCGCCAATCAGCCCCAGCATTTT. Its protein is CASSLGVRGTANQPQHF.

The chain combines TRBV10-3 with TRBJ1-3; no firm D call. Trimming shortened V by 2 bases and J by 4 bases, and 6 bases separated the two germline ends. This CDR3 region has 13 residues. CDR1 and CDR2 (germline): ENHRY, SYGVKD. The CDR3, as DNA: TGTGCCATCAGTGAGGTCGGGGGAAACACCATATATTTT. Protein: CAISEVGGNTIYF.

The chain couples TRBV27 to TRBJ2-7, with TRBD1 matching 8 bases. The CDR3 runs to 15 residues. V lost 4 bases and J lost 3; bases outside the gene matches: 8. Germline V gene data show CDR1 as MNHEY and CDR2 as SMNVEV (reference sequence). CDR3 loop: CASSYLQGVLYEQYF. The CDR3 DNA reads TGTGCCAGCAGTTACTTACAGGGGGTCCTCTACGAGCAGTACTTC.

The chain is built from TRBV4-1 and TRBJ1-5; perhaps TRBD1 as D (5 bases). The V gene's germline CDR1 is MGHRA and CDR2 YSYEKL. The CDR3 extends over 16 amino acids. The V end lost 0 bases, the J end lost 1 base, and 10 bases lay between the germline ends. CDR3 protein: CASSQEVGGSNQPQHF. CDR3 nucleotides: TGCGCCAGCAGCCAAGAGGTGGGGGGAAGCAATCAGCCCCAGCATTTT.

This rearrangement joins TRBV27 to TRBJ1-1; 8 nucleotides align to TRBD1. The CDR3 runs to 12 residues. Trimming took 8 bases from V and 5 from J; bases not matched to a gene: 4. CDR1 MNHEY and CDR2 SMNVEV come from the germline V gene (reference sequence). In DNA form, the CDR3 reads TGTGCCAGCTGGACAGGGTGGACTGAAGCTTTCTTT. This codes for CASWTGWTEAFF.

CDR3 loop: CASSFNLISYNEQFF. CDR3 coding DNA: TGTGCCAGCAGCTTTAATTTGATTTCCTACAATGAGCAGTTCTTC. The chain employs TRBV7-3 and TRBJ2-1, with D hard to call. The V end lost 3 bases, the J end lost 1 base, and 10 bases lay between the germline ends. CDR3 length equals 15 residues. Germline V gene sequence: CDR1 SGHTA, CDR2 FQGTGA. The entire variable domain, with the rest obtained from reference TRBV7-3 and TRBJ2-1, is as follows: GAGVSQTPSNKVTEKGKYVELRCDPISGHTALYWYRQSLGQGPEFLIYFQGTGAADDSGLPNDRFFAVRPEGSVSTLKIQRTERGDSAVYLCASSFNLISYNEQFFGPGTRLTVL.

This clone has only one observation. The genes are TRBV10-1 and TRBJ2-7, with 9 bases aligning to TRBD2. The germline V gene encodes CDR1 WNHNN and CDR2 SYGVQD (reference sequence). Unmatched junction bases numbered 7, after V lost 3 bases and J lost 7 bases. This CDR3 region has 14 residues. Here the CDR3 reads CASSEIAGVGEQYF. The DNA of the CDR3 is TGCGCCAGCAGTGAAATAGCGGGAGTAGGAGAGCAGTACTTC.

CDR3 nucleotides: TGTGCCTGGAGTGTGGACAGGGAGGGCGAGCAGTACTTC. This encodes CAWSVDREGEQYF. J is TRBJ2-7 and V is TRBV30; maybe TRBD1 (8 bases). With 0 bases removed from V and 6 bases from J, the gap between germline ends came to 12 bases. The CDR3 contains 13 residues. The germline V gene has CDR1 GTSNPN and CDR2 SVGIG (reference sequence).

V and J are TRBV5-1 and TRBJ2-7, with D possibly matching TRBD2 (6 bases). The V end lost 0 bases, the J end lost 7 bases, and 20 bases lay between the germline ends. Looked up from germline, CDR1 is SGHRS and CDR2 is YFSETQ. The CDR3 is 16 residues long. The DNA for the CDR3 is TGCGCCAGCAGCTTGGCCCATGCTAGCGAGGGCGGGGAGCAGTACTTC. Amino acid sequence: CASSLAHASEGGEQYF.

The chain has TRBV11-2 and TRBJ1-4; D unresolved. Germline CDR1 and CDR2: SGHAT and FQNNGV. Between the trimmed V and J ends, which lost 3 bases and 5 bases, there was a span of 7 bases. The CDR3 covers 13 residues. CDR3 protein: CASSFRPNEKLFF. The CDR3 nucleotides are TGTGCCAGCAGCTTTAGGCCGAATGAAAAACTGTTTTTT.

The chain couples TRBV28 to TRBJ2-7; possibly TRBD1 for D (7 bases). CDR1 and CDR2 (germline): MDHEN, SYDVKM. Trimming cost V 3 bases and J 1 base, with 13 bases left between them. The CDR3 consists of 15 residues. The CDR3 DNA reads TGTGCCAGCAGTTTCGCGGGACAGAATTCCTACGAGCAGTACTTC. Translating gives CASSFAGQNSYEQYF. Based on the CDR3 plus reference TRBV28 and TRBJ2-7, the full variable domain is DVKVTQSSRYLVKRTGEKVFLECVQDMDHENMFWYRQDPGLGLRLIYFSYDVKMKEKGDIPEGYSVSREKKERFSLILESASTNQTSMYLCASSFAGQNSYEQYFGPGTRLTVT.

The J gene is TRBJ2-5, the V gene TRBV18, with D possibly TRBD2 on 5 matching bases. V was cut by 2 bases and J by 1 base, with 11 bases left in between. Germline assignment: CDR1 KGHSH and CDR2 LQKENI. The CDR3 covers 15 residues. DNA for the CDR3: TGTGCCAGCTCACCAGCACAGCGGATCCAAGAGACCCAGTACTTC. This gives the protein CASSPAQRIQETQYF.

The chain joins TRBV7-9 to TRBJ1-1, with a possible D match to TRBD1 (5 bases). Germline assignment: CDR1 SEHNR and CDR2 FQNEAQ (reference sequence). This CDR3 spans 13 amino acids. V gave up 5 bases and J gave up 4 bases, with 11 bases separating them. The CDR3 here is CASSRTWGTEAFF. The DNA for the CDR3 is TGTGCCAGCAGCAGGACATGGGGCACTGAAGCTTTCTTT.

The rearrangement joins TRBV5-8 to TRBJ2-5; D remains unclear. CDR1 and CDR2 from the germline V gene are SGHTS and YDEGEE. The CDR3 covers 11 residues. V lost 4 bases and J lost 10, with 11 bases in between. CDR3 DNA sequence: TGTGCCAGCAGCCTACAAGCCCGCCAGTACTTC. The encoded protein is CASSLQARQYF.

V is TRBV5-5 and J is TRBJ1-2; D possibly corresponds to TRBD1 (5 bases). V was pared by 0 bases and J by 7 bases, with 10 bases between. Germline-derived CDR1 and CDR2 are SGHKS and YYEKEE (reference sequence). CDR3 size: 13 residues. The CDR3 sequence: CASSLGRGAGYTF. The CDR3 bases are TGTGCCAGCAGCTTGGGGAGGGGCGCTGGCTACACCTTC. The full variable domain, its missing parts supplied by reference TRBV5-5 and TRBJ1-2, is DAGVTQSPTHLIKTRGQQVTLRCSPISGHKSVSWYQQVLGQGPQFIFQYYEKEERGRGNFPDRFSARQFPNYSSELNVNALLLGDSALYLCASSLGRGAGYTFGSGTRLTVV.

The V call is TRBV2, the J call TRBJ1-1; 8 bases agree with TRBD1. Germline trimming cut 4 bases from V and 2 bases from J; bases unmatched to any gene: 6. CDR3 size: 15 residues. Germline lookup yields CDR1 SNHLY and CDR2 FYNNEI. CDR3 sequence reads: CASSALQGANTEAFF. The CDR3 bases are TGTGCCAGCAGTGCGTTGCAGGGGGCTAACACTGAAGCTTTCTTT.

V and J are TRBV7-3 and TRBJ2-1, with D perhaps being TRBD1 or TRBD2 (5 bases each). V was shortened by 5 bases and J by 0 bases, with 14 bases between the two germline ends. The germline V gene encodes CDR1 SGHTA and CDR2 FQGTGA. This CDR3 comprises 16 residues. The CDR3 bases are TGTGCCAGCAGCCCAGCGGACACAAGCTCCTACAATGAGCAGTTCTTC. It encodes CASSPADTSSYNEQFF.

V and J are TRBV10-3 and TRBJ1-6; D unresolved. Per germline, CDR1 ENHRY and CDR2 SYGVKD. The CDR3 totals 19 residues. V lost 0 bases and J lost 2, with 17 bases in between. Written as DNA, the CDR3 is TGTGCCATCAGTGAGTCAGGCTCGTTCGGGGATCCCTATAATTCACCCCTCCACTTT. This translates into CAISESGSFGDPYNSPLHF.

The rearrangement joins TRBV5-1 to TRBJ1-1; 10 bases map to TRBD1. Trimming at V came to 4 bases and at J to 4 bases, leaving 4 bases not matched to a gene. CDR1 and CDR2 from the germline V gene are SGHRS and YFSETQ. CDR3 length: 14 residues. The CDR3, as DNA: TGCGCCAGCAGCAAGGGACAGGGGAGCACTGAAGCTTTCTTT. Residues: CASSKGQGSTEAFF.

The chain employs TRBV10-2 and TRBJ1-1; D not resolved. The CDR3 is made up of 13 amino acids. CDR1 WSHSY and CDR2 SAAADI come from the germline V gene. V lost 5 bases to trimming and J lost 7 bases, with 14 bases between them. The CDR3 loop reads CASSIYSTVEAFF. In DNA form, the CDR3 reads TGCGCCAGCAGTATCTACAGTACAGTTGAAGCTTTCTTT.

In DNA, the CDR3 is TGCGCCAGCAGCTTGGAGTTCCCGAACACTGAAGCTTTCTTT. Amino acid sequence: CASSLEFPNTEAFF. The rearrangement joins TRBV5-1 to TRBJ1-1; D not resolved. Trimming removed 0 bases from V and 1 base from J, with 7 bases in between. The CDR3 is 14 amino acids. CDR1 SGHRS and CDR2 YFSETQ come from the germline V gene.